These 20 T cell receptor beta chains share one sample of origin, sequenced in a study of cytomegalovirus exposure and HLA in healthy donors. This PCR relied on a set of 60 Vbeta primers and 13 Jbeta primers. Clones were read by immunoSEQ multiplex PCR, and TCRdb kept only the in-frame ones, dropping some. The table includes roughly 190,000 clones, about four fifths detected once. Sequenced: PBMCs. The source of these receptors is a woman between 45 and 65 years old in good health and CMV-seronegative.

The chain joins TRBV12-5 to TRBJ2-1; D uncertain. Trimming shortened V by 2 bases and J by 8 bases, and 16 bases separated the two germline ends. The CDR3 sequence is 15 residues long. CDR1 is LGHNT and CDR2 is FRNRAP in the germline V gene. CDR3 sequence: CASGLRQVMYDEQFF. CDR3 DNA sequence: TGTGCTAGTGGTTTGAGGCAGGTGATGTACGATGAGCAGTTCTTC.

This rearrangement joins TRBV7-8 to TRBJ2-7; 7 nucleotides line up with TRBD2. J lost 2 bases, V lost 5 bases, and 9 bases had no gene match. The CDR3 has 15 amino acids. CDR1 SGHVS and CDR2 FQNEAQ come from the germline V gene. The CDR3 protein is CASSRGRGDPYEQYF. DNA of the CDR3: TGTGCCAGCAGCAGGGGACGGGGGGACCCCTACGAGCAGTACTTC.

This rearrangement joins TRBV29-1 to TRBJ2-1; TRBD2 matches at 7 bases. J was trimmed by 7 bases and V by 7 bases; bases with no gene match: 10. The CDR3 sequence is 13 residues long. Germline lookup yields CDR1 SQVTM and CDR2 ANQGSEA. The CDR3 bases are TGCAGCGCCGGGGGGAGAGGGCATAATGAGCAGTTCTTC. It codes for CSAGGRGHNEQFF.

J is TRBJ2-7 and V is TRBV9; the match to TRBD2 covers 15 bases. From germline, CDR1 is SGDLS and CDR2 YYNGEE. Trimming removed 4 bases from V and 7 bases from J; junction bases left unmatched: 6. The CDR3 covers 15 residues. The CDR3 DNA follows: TGTGCCAGCAGCTCGGGACTAGCGGGAGGAGGGGAGCAGTACTTC. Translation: CASSSGLAGGGEQYF.

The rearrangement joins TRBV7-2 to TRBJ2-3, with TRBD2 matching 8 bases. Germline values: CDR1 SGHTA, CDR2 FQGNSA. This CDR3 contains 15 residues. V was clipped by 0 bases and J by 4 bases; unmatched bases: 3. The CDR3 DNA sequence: TGTGCCAGCAGCTTAGCTAGCGGGGCGGCAGATACGCAGTATTTT. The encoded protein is CASSLASGAADTQYF.

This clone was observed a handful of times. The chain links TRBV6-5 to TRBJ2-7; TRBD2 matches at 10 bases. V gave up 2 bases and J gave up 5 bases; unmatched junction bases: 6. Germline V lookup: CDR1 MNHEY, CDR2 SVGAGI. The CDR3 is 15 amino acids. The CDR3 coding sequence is TGTGCCAGCAGTTACGAGCTAGCGGGAGATCACGAGCAGTACTTC. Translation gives CASSYELAGDHEQYF.

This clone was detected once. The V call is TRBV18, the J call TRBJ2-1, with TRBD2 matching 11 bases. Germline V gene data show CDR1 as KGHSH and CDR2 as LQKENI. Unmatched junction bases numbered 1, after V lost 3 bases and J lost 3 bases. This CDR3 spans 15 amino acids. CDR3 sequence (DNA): TGTGCCAGCTCACCCCTAGCGGGAGGCTACAATGAGCAGTTCTTC. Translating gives CASSPLAGGYNEQFF.

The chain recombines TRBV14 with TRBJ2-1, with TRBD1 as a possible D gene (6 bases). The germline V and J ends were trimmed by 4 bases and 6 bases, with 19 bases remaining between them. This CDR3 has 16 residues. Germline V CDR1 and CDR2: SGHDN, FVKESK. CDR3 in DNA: TGTGCCAGCAGCCTCTGGCCGGGACAATGGGGCAATGAGCAGTTCTTC. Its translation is CASSLWPGQWGNEQFF.

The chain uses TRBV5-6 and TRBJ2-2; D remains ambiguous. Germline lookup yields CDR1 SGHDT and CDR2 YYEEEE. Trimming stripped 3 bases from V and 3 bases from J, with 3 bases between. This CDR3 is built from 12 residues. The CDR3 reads CASSSDTGELFF. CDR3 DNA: TGTGCCAGCAGCTCCGACACCGGGGAGCTGTTTTTT.

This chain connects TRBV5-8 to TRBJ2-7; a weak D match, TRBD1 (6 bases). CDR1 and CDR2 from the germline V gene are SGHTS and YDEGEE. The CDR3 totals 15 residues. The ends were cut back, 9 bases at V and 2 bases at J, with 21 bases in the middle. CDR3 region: CAISHRDFIAYEQYF. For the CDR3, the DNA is TGTGCCATTTCCCACAGGGATTTCATAGCCTACGAGCAGTACTTC.

CDR3 loop: CASSFLAGGTDTQYF. The CDR3 DNA reads as TGTGCCAGCAGCTTCCTAGCGGGAGGCACAGATACGCAGTATTTT. J is TRBJ2-3 and V is TRBV7-9; TRBD2 matches 10 bases. The J segment lost 1 base and the V segment lost 3 bases, leaving 1 base of the junction unmatched. CDR1 and CDR2 (germline): SEHNR, FQNEAQ (reference sequence). The CDR3 has 15 amino acids.

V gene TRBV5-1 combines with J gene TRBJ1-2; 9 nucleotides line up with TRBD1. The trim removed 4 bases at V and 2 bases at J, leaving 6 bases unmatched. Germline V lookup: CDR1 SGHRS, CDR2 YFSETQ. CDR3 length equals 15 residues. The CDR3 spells CASSGDRAPNYGYTF. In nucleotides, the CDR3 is TGCGCCAGCAGCGGGGACAGGGCTCCCAACTATGGCTACACCTTC.

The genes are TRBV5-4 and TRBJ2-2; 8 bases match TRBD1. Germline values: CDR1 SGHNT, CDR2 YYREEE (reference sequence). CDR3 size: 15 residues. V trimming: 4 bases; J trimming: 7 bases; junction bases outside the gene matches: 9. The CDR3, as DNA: TGTGCCAGCAGCCCCGGACAGGGCAGGAACGGGGAGCTGTTTTTT. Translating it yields CASSPGQGRNGELFF.

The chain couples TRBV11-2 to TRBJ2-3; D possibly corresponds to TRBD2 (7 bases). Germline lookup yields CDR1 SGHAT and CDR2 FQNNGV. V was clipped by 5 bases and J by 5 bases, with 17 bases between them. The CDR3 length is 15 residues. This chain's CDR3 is CASSLGGGQGDTQYF. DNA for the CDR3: TGTGCCAGCAGCCTTGGGGGGGGGCAGGGAGATACGCAGTATTTT.

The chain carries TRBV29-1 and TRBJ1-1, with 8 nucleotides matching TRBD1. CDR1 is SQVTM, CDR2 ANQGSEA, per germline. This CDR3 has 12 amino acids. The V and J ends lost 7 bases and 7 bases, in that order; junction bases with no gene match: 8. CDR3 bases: TGCAGCGCCGGACAGGGAAAGAATGAAGCTTTCTTT. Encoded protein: CSAGQGKNEAFF.

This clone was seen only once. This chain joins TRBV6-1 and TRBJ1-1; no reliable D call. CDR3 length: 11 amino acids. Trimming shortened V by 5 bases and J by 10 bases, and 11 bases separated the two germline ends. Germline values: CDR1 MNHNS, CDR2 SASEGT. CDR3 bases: TGTGCCAGCAGTTACGGAGTGGGAGCTTTCTTT. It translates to CASSYGVGAFF.

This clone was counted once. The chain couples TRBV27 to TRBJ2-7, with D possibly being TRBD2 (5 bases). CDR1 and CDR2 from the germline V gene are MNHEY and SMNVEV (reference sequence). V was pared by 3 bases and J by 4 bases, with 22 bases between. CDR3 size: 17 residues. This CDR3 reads CASSLVFGDHASYEQYF. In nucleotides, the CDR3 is TGTGCCAGCAGTTTGGTGTTCGGGGATCATGCTTCTTACGAGCAGTACTTC.

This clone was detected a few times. The CDR3 nucleotides read TGTGCCAGCTATCTCGCGGGATCCGAGCAGTACTTC. It encodes CASYLAGSEQYF. The rearrangement uses TRBV6-5 and TRBJ2-7; tentative D call: TRBD2 (6 bases). This CDR3 is built from 12 residues. The V gene lost 8 bases and the J gene lost 6 bases, with 14 bases spanning the gap. CDR1 and CDR2 from the germline V gene are MNHEY and SVGAGI.

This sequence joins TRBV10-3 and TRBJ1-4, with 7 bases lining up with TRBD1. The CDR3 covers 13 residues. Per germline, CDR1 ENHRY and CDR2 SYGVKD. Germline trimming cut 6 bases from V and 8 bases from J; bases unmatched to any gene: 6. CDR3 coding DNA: TGTGCCATCAGAGGGACAGTCGGCGAAAAACTGTTTTTT. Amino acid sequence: CAIRGTVGEKLFF.

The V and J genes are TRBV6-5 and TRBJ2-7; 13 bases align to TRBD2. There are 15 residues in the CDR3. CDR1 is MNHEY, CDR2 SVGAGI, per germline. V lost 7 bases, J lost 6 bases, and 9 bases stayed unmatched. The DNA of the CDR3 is TGTGCCAGCACGGAAGGGACTAGCGGGGCCAGCGAGCAGTACTTC. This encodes CASTEGTSGASEQYF.